This T cell receptor beta chain was found in a study of shared clonotypes between healthy human individuals. Study-wide findings and caveats: Naive CD4 clonotype sharing across several donors was approximately 5%.

Trimming removed 0 bases from V and 7 bases from J, with 12 bases in between. The CDR3 loop spans 14 amino acids. Germline-derived CDR1 and CDR2 are SGHDN and FVKESK. TCRdb keeps only in-frame clones here, not all; method: immunoSEQ multiplex PCR. This sample has roughly 500,000 clones, with about 96% found just once. Comments on this clone: Its antigen is currently unknown.

Within Nashville, Tennessee resided all donors, each a Caucasian adult. The V call is TRBV14, the J call TRBJ1-1; D unclear. The specimen sequenced was naive CD4+ T cells sorted from blood. Regarding subset: CD45RA+ positively selected. This TCR was recovered from a woman in her twenties or thirties in good health. CDR3 nucleotides: TGTGCCAGCAGCCAAGACACCGTACTACGTGAAGCTTTCTTT. Translating it yields CASSQDTVLREAFF.